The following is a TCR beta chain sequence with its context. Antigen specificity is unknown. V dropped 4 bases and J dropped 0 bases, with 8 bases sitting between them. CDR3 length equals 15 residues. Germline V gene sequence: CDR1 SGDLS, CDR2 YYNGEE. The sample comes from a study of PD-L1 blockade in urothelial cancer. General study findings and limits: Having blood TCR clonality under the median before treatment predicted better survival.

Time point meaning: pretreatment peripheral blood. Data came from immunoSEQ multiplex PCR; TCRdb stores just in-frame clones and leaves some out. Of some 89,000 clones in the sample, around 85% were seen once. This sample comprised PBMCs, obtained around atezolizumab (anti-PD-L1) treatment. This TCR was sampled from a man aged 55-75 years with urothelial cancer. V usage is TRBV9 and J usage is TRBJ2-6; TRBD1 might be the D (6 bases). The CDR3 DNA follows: TGTGCCAGCAGCCCCAGGGGCTCTGGGGCCAACGTCCTGACTTTC. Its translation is CASSPRGSGANVLTF.